Detailed here is one T cell receptor beta chain. Profiling relied on immunoSEQ multiplex PCR, and the TCRdb table lists in-frame clones only, not all of them. The sample has 55,000 to 70,000 clones; about nine tenths are singletons. The source of the sample is a study of blood T cell repertoires in COVID-19. The germline CDR1 and CDR2 sequences are LGHDT and YNNKEL (reference sequence). The length of the CDR3 is 14 residues. After removal of 0 bases from V and 5 bases from J, the junction contained 1 base not matched to a gene. The sample taken for sequencing was peripheral blood. The chain links TRBV3-1 (or the pseudogene TRBV3-2) to TRBJ1-2; 9 bases agree with TRBD1. The TCR originated in a woman aged 50 to 60 with active or convalescent COVID-19. CDR3 in DNA: TGTGCCAGCAGCCAAGAAGACAGGGGGTATGGCTACACCTTC. Its translation is CASSQEDRGYGYTF.